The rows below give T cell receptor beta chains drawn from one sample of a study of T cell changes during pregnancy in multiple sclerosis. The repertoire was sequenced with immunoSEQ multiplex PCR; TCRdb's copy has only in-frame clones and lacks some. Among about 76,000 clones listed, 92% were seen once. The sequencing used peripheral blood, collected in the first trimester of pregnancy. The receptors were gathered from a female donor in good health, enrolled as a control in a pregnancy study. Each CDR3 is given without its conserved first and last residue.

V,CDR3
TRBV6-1,ASSARRAQGDTQY
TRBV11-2,ASNSLVISTEAF
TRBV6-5,ASRGTGRNTIY
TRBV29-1,SAGRVTYNEQF
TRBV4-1,ASSQEPGTSGRTGELF
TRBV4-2,ASSQDPAGITNVLT
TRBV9,ASSASIGESTGELF
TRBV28,ASSQPGGGRSNEQF
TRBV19,ASSPGVDRLQPQH
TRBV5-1,ASSLATYNEQF
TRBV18,ASSPPLGGLGEAF
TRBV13,ASSEASTDTQY
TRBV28,ASSSGGRASDTQY
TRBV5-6,ASSSYNQPQH
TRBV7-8,ASSLDLDRGPEQF
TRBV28,ASSEGLWSSYEQY
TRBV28,ASSLQGPTGGSYEQY
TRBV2,ASSEEFISGNEQF
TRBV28,ASSAPPEPQH
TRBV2,ASRSGGLYEQY
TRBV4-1,ASSLSPGQGAETQY
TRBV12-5,ASGLGGTGDTIY
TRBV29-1,SVGDSQETQY
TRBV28,ASSLGVPSGIFTYEQY
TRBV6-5,ASSSGGLSYNEQF
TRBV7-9,ASSATIAQTQF
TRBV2,ASSDRTGGKETQY